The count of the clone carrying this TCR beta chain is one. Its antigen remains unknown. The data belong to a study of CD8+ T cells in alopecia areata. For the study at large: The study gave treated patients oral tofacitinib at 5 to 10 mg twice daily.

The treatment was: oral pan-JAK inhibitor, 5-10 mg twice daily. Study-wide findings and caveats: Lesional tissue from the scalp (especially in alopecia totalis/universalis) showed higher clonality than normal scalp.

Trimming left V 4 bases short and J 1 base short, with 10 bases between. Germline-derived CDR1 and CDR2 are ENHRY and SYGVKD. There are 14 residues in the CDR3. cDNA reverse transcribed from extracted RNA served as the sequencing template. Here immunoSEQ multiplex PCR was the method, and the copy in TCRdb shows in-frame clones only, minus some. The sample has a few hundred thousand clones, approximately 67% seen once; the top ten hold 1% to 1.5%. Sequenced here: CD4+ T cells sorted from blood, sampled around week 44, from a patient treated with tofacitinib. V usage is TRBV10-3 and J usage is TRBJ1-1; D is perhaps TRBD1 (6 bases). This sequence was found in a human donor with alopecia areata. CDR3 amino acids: CAISVGGWNTEAFF. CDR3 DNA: TGTGCCATCAGTGTAGGGGGATGGAACACTGAAGCTTTCTTT.